This is a list of T cell receptor beta chains from one sample in a study of blood T cells in healthy people across ages. TCRdb reprocessed the 5' RACE reads with MiXCR, giving one entry per CDR3 protein. The sample gives hundreds of thousands of distinct CDR3 sequences, under 55% of which show up once; about 19% is in the top ten. Input material: blood. All receptors derive from a man in his 60s in good health. CDR3s include the opening cysteine and the closing phenylalanine or tryptophan. The D gene is left open where the match is weak. Clone size, where shown, is once, few, many, or a class for clones that have expanded.

>.|few|TRBV13|TRBJ2-1
TGTGCCAGCAGCTTAGGGTCGGGGGGCCTCCGGGAGCAGTTCTTC
CASSLGSGGLREQFF
>.|once|TRBV5-1|TRBJ1-1
TGCGCCAGCAGGGGCGGGGCAGGGTCGGGCACTGAAGCTTTCTTT
CASRGGAGSGTEAFF
>.|.|TRBV7-2|TRBJ1-2
TGTGCCAGCAGCCTGGGGGCAAATCGGGGTGGGAAGCCGGGCGGCTACACCTTC
CASSLGANRGGKPGGYTF
>TRBD1|.|TRBV7-2|TRBJ1-1
TGTGCCAGCAGCTCTCTAGATTATACAGGGGATGAAGCTTTCTTT
CASSSLDYTGDEAFF
>.|.|TRBV6-2/TRBV6-3|TRBJ1-2
TGTGCCGGCAGCCAAGATAGACGCGGCTACACCTTC
CAGSQDRRGYTF
>.|.|TRBV20-1|TRBJ2-7
TGCAGTGCCCCGGGGGTCCCTTCCTACGAGCAGTACTTC
CSAPGVPSYEQYF
>.|few|TRBV20-1|TRBJ2-4
TGCAGTGCTACCTCTCGGGGGAGGAACATTCAGTACTTC
CSATSRGRNIQYF
>.|.|TRBV7-2|TRBJ1-5
TGTGCCAGCAGCTTCTATACAGGGAATCAGCCCCAGCATTTT
CASSFYTGNQPQHF
>.|.|TRBV7-9|TRBJ1-2
TGTGCCAGCAGCTTAGCAGGGACCCAAACCTATGGCTACACCTTC
CASSLAGTQTYGYTF
>.|.|TRBV24-1|TRBJ2-3
TGTGCCACCAGTGAGCCTGGTTCGGATACGCAGTATTTT
CATSEPGSDTQYF
>.|.|TRBV20-1|TRBJ2-7
TGCAGTGCGGCGCCGCGGCCCTACAATGAGCAGTACTTC
CSAAPRPYNEQYF
>.|few|TRBV6-2/TRBV6-3|TRBJ2-1
TGTGCCAGCAGTTATCGGGCAGGGACCTCCTACAATGAGCAGTTCTTC
CASSYRAGTSYNEQFF
>.|few|TRBV29-1|TRBJ2-3
TGCAGCGTTGAAGTGGGGATAGGTACGCAGTATTTT
CSVEVGIGTQYF
>TRBD1|.|TRBV7-9|TRBJ2-5
TGTGCCAGCAGCTTAGAAGGGACAGGGGTTCAGACCCAGTACTTC
CASSLEGTGVQTQYF
>.|.|TRBV5-4|TRBJ1-2
TGTGCCACCGGACTCAGGGATAACTATGGCTACACCTTC
CATGLRDNYGYTF
>TRBD1|many|TRBV28|TRBJ2-4
TGTGCCAGCAGTTCATCCGGGACAGGGAACTCCAAAAACATTCAGTACTTC
CASSSSGTGNSKNIQYF
>.|.|TRBV20-1|TRBJ1-2
TGCAGTGCTAGAGATAAGGACGGCCCCTATGGCTACACCTTC
CSARDKDGPYGYTF
>.|once|TRBV5-5|TRBJ2-5
TGTGCCAGCAGCTTCGCCACGCAAGAGACCCAGTACTTC
CASSFATQETQYF
>TRBD2|once|TRBV5-8|TRBJ2-3
TGTGCCAGCAGCCAGAAGCGGGGGGGCTTAGATACGCAGTATTTT
CASSQKRGGLDTQYF
>.|.|TRBV7-2|TRBJ2-3
TGTGCCAGCAGCTTATACGGCGTAATGAATGGAGATACGCAGTATTTT
CASSLYGVMNGDTQYF
>.|.|TRBV12-3/TRBV12-4|TRBJ2-3
TGTGCCAGCCGGGACACGAGCCATGCAGATACGCAGTATTTT
CASRDTSHADTQYF
>TRBD2|.|TRBV7-9|TRBJ2-7
TGTGCCAGCAGCAATAGCGGGACGTCCGAGCAGTACTTC
CASSNSGTSEQYF
>.|.|TRBV11-2|TRBJ2-7
TGTGCCAGCAGCTTAAGCCAGGGAGTTTACGAGCAGTACTTC
CASSLSQGVYEQYF
>.|.|TRBV20-1|TRBJ2-7
TGCAGTGCTAGAATTGGTCGCTACGAGCAGTACTTC
CSARIGRYEQYF
>.|.|TRBV28|TRBJ2-6
TGTGCCAGCAGTACAGGGAAGAATGGGGCCAACGTCCTGACTTTC
CASSTGKNGANVLTF
>.|.|TRBV27|TRBJ1-6
TGTGCCAGCAGTTTAGAGGGGCCCGCACGGTCACCCCTCCACTTT
CASSLEGPARSPLHF
>.|.|TRBV12-3/TRBV12-4|TRBJ1-2
TGTGCCAGCAGCCGAGGGGGGAACTATGGCTGCACCTTC
CASSRGGNYGCTF
>.|.|TRBV5-1|TRBJ2-1
TGCGCCAGCAGCTTGGTAGCCTGGACAGCGAACAATGAGCAGTTCTTC
CASSLVAWTANNEQFF
>.|.|TRBV7-9|TRBJ1-2
TGTGCCAGCAGACTAAGCGGGGGCTATGGCTACACCTTC
CASRLSGGYGYTF
>.|.|TRBV12-3/TRBV12-4|TRBJ2-5
TGTGCCAGCAGCTTGAGTGGGCCGGGCAATGAGCAGTACTTC
CASSLSGPGNEQYF
>.|.|TRBV9|TRBJ2-3
TGTGCCAGCAGCGTAGATAATTATTTGGGGGATACGCAGTATTTT
CASSVDNYLGDTQYF